The count of the clone carrying this T cell receptor beta chain is one. Its specificity is not known. The junction departs from the called germline gene at one end, perhaps through a read error. Samples came from axillary lymph nodes draining the breast cancer. The data were obtained in a study of breast tumors, draining lymph nodes, adjacent tissues. A single record per CDR3 protein comes from TCRdb applying MiXCR to the multiplex PCR reads. The sample has over 150,000 distinct CDR3 sequences; roughly 31% are singletons. Findings of the study overall: Data fit most tumor T cells coming from lymph node, expanding in tumor. The lymph node origin of tumor T cells was framed as consistent with a hypothesis, not demonstrated. Compared with lymph nodes, tumors were less diverse; compared with nontumor tissue, more. Luminal-like breast cancer showed significantly greater tumor-nontumor repertoire similarity than basal-like breast cancer did.

The clonotype comes from a female donor with breast cancer. Some clones in this sample may be carry-over from other donors' samples. The specimen was axillary lymph node tissue.

This CDR3 reads CASSTQGRNAEAFF. The CDR3 DNA follows: TGTGCCAGTAGTACCCAGGGTAGGAACGCTGAAGCTTTCTTT. This sequence joins TRBV19 and TRBJ1-1; TRBD1 might be the D (5 bases). Germline V gene sequence: CDR1 LNHDA, CDR2 SQIVND (reference sequence). This CDR3 has 14 amino acids. Full variable domain (remainder filled in from reference TRBV19 and TRBJ1-1): DGGITQSPKYLFRKEGQNVTLSCEQNLNHDAMYWYRQDPGQGLRLIYYSQIVNDFQKGDIAEGYSVSREKKESFPLTVTSAQKNPTAFYLCASSTQGRNAEAFFGQGTRLTVV.